This T cell receptor beta chain stems from a study of glioma-infiltrating T cells after dendritic cell vaccination. Overall study findings and caveats: Only a small number of patients had complete blood and tumor samples.

Time point noted: after dendritic cell vaccination, including at tumor progression/relapse. Fresh-frozen tumor tissue and more than two years of survival data were available for all. Note on this clone: Its antigen is as yet unknown.

TCRB CDR3 was amplified from 2 ug genomic DNA or less. Profiled with immunoSEQ multiplex PCR; TCRdb holds only in-frame clones, not every one. There are roughly 85,000 clones in the sample; 85% occur only once, and 8.5% lies in the top ten. The sequence was obtained from a human donor with glioblastoma. Sequencing was performed on blood, taken after dendritic cell vaccination.

In DNA, the CDR3 is TGTGCCAGCGGGGGGGGAGGGAACAGCGGGGGGCGGTTCTTC. This translates into CASGGGGNSGGRFF. V gene TRBV27 combines with J gene TRBJ2-1; TRBD2 matches at 9 bases. The J segment lost 15 bases and the V segment lost 8 bases, leaving 17 bases of the junction unmatched. There are 14 residues in the CDR3. In germline, CDR1 is MNHEY, CDR2 SMNVEV (reference sequence).